This is a list of T cell receptor beta chains from one sample in a study of tumor-infiltrating lymphocytes in primary liver carcinoma. TCRdb re-analysed the multiplex PCR reads in MiXCR, keeping a single row per CDR3 protein. The sample carries tens of thousands of distinct CDR3 sequences, about three quarters recorded once. Material: tumor-adjacent normal liver tissue. Receptors originate from a man in his forties with primary liver carcinoma and hepatitis B virus infection. CDR3s leave out the opening cysteine and the closing phenylalanine or tryptophan. Fields, in order: V gene, CDR3 protein.

V gene: TRBV5-1
CDR3 protein: ASSLLAGTDTQY

V gene: TRBV11-2
CDR3 protein: ASSFTQRAEYEQY

V gene: TRBV7-3
CDR3 protein: ASITQEGSSGYT

V gene: TRBV10-3
CDR3 protein: AISGGSPSTDTEY

V gene: TRBV6-1
CDR3 protein: GSSEISYSNQSQH

V gene: TRBV5-4
CDR3 protein: ASSLTFGEQY

V gene: TRBV11-2
CDR3 protein: ASSLEQYNEQF

V gene: TRBV29-1
CDR3 protein: SVRSGSAYSYT

V gene: TRBV11-3
CDR3 protein: ASSAGTRENNDQF

V gene: TRBV5-1
CDR3 protein: ASSLVGGDAGQSYEQY

V gene: TRBV5-1
CDR3 protein: ANSFGLRLETLTDTQY

V gene: TRBV12-3/TRBV12-4
CDR3 protein: ASNHHRGSGELF

V gene: TRBV6-1
CDR3 protein: ASSPEGTGPANTQY

V gene: TRBV29-1
CDR3 protein: SVGGGTGEQY

V gene: TRBV29-1
CDR3 protein: SARTGDVGAF

V gene: TRBV6-2/TRBV6-3
CDR3 protein: TSSWRSRTGGFKNLEQY

V gene: TRBV5-6
CDR3 protein: ASSILGRSDQPQH

V gene: TRBV29-1
CDR3 protein: NVEDGLAWSYEQY

V gene: TRBV7-8
CDR3 protein: ASSPCGGSAASYNEQF

V gene: TRBV6-1
CDR3 protein: ASSERWGTGADIQY

V gene: TRBV10-3
CDR3 protein: DIAGGPSDTQY

V gene: TRBV10-2
CDR3 protein: ASRDLKGTDMQY

V gene: TRBV6-5
CDR3 protein: ASTEQVSNTEAF

V gene: TRBV4-2
CDR3 protein: ASSQDGSGRDSPLH

V gene: TRBV29-1
CDR3 protein: SVEGSDRAETQY

V gene: TRBV6-1
CDR3 protein: ASSERWWLAGELF

V gene: TRBV29-1
CDR3 protein: RVATFRPWSRQEQF

V gene: TRBV29-1
CDR3 protein: SVEDSDYNEQY

V gene: TRBV6-2/TRBV6-3
CDR3 protein: ASSCFLSGELL

V gene: TRBV10-3
CDR3 protein: SIISSGRARVYEQY

V gene: TRBV30
CDR3 protein: VRSVWRGRDEQY

V gene: TRBV5-1
CDR3 protein: ASSFYKRRGYSSADTQY